A selection of T cell receptor beta chains follows, all from one sample in a study of T cell repertoires in cytomegalovirus infection. MiXCR, run by TCRdb on the reads, gives a single entry per CDR3 protein. The sample carries 20,000 to 25,000 distinct CDR3 sequences, around 43% recorded once. The antigens of these receptors remain unknown. The sample in question was CD8+ T cells from cultured PBMCs, obtained from culture after CMV antigen stimulation. The receptors originated from a human donor in good health (CMV status not recorded). Some clones in this sample may be carry-over from other donors' samples. CDR3s include the opening cysteine and the closing phenylalanine or tryptophan. Each record gives: CDR3 length, clone size, V gene, D gene, J gene, CDR3 protein, CDR3 DNA. D genes are given only for firm matches. Clone size, where shown, is once, few, many, or a class for clones that have expanded.

len: 14
abundance: .
v_gene: TRBV5-1
d_gene: TRBD1
j_gene: TRBJ2-7
CDR3aa: CASSWTGEGSEQYF
CDR3nt: TGCGCCAGCAGCTGGACAGGGGAGGGTAGCGAGCAGTACTTC

len: 15
abundance: .
v_gene: TRBV7-2
d_gene: TRBD1
j_gene: TRBJ1-2
CDR3aa: CASSPRSGTGSGYTF
CDR3nt: TGTGCCAGCAGCCCACGTTCCGGGACAGGGAGCGGCTACACCTTC

len: 15
abundance: .
v_gene: TRBV27
d_gene: TRBD1
j_gene: TRBJ2-7
CDR3aa: CASSASGTGGSEQYF
CDR3nt: TGTGCCAGCAGTGCTTCCGGGACAGGGGGTTCCGAGCAGTACTTC

len: 16
abundance: .
v_gene: TRBV6-2/TRBV6-3
d_gene: TRBD2
j_gene: TRBJ2-7
CDR3aa: CASSLTSGGSTYEQYF
CDR3nt: TGTGCCAGCAGCTTGACTAGCGGGGGGTCAACCTACGAGCAGTACTTC

len: 13
abundance: many
v_gene: TRBV27
d_gene: TRBD1
j_gene: TRBJ1-1
CDR3aa: CASSSGGNTEAFF
CDR3nt: TGTGCCAGCAGTTCAGGGGGTAACACTGAAGCTTTCTTT

len: 17
abundance: many
v_gene: TRBV10-3
d_gene: .
j_gene: TRBJ2-1
CDR3aa: CAISESMAADDYNEQFF
CDR3nt: TGTGCCATCAGTGAGTCGATGGCGGCGGACGACTACAATGAGCAGTTCTTC

len: 19
abundance: many
v_gene: TRBV7-2
d_gene: TRBD2
j_gene: TRBJ2-4
CDR3aa: CASSFHQTGTSGYKNIQYF
CDR3nt: TGTGCCAGCAGCTTCCACCAAACCGGGACTAGCGGGTACAAAAACATTCAGTACTTC

len: 21
abundance: .
v_gene: TRBV7-9
d_gene: TRBD2
j_gene: TRBJ2-1
CDR3aa: CASSLARWTSGSTTPGGEQFF
CDR3nt: TGTGCCAGCAGCTTAGCGCGGTGGACTAGCGGGAGTACTACCCCAGGTGGGGAGCAGTTCTTC

len: 15
abundance: many
v_gene: TRBV19
d_gene: TRBD2
j_gene: TRBJ2-7
CDR3aa: CASSMMREGGYEQYF
CDR3nt: TGTGCCAGTAGTATGATGCGGGAGGGCGGCTACGAGCAGTACTTC

len: 17
abundance: .
v_gene: TRBV7-2
d_gene: TRBD2
j_gene: TRBJ2-3
CDR3aa: CASSRPLSGSQTDTQYF
CDR3nt: TGTGCCAGCAGCCGCCCCTTGAGCGGGAGCCAGACAGATACGCAGTATTTT

len: 15
abundance: .
v_gene: TRBV5-6
d_gene: .
j_gene: TRBJ1-1
CDR3aa: CASSTNTYRVGEAFF
CDR3nt: TGTGCCAGCAGCACCAACACCTACAGGGTCGGTGAAGCTTTCTTT

len: 15
abundance: few
v_gene: TRBV7-6
d_gene: .
j_gene: TRBJ1-5
CDR3aa: CASSLSGTFNQPQHF
CDR3nt: TGTGCCAGCAGCTTAAGTGGGACCTTCAATCAGCCCCAGCATTTT

len: 15
abundance: .
v_gene: TRBV7-2
d_gene: TRBD2
j_gene: TRBJ2-3
CDR3aa: CASSYSGGALDTQYF
CDR3nt: TGTGCCAGCAGTTATAGCGGGGGGGCCTTGGATACGCAGTATTTT

len: 15
abundance: many
v_gene: TRBV4-1
d_gene: .
j_gene: TRBJ2-7
CDR3aa: CASSLSDIRSYEQYF
CDR3nt: TGCGCCAGCAGCCTGTCTGACATCCGCTCCTACGAGCAGTACTTC

len: 12
abundance: few
v_gene: TRBV3-1
d_gene: .
j_gene: TRBJ2-1
CDR3aa: CASSQVSNEQFF
CDR3nt: TGTGCCAGCAGCCAAGTAAGCAATGAGCAGTTCTTC

len: 14
abundance: .
v_gene: TRBV6-6
d_gene: .
j_gene: TRBJ2-7
CDR3aa: CASSAGTPTYEQYF
CDR3nt: TGTGCCAGCAGCGCCGGGACACCCACCTACGAGCAGTACTTC

len: 13
abundance: .
v_gene: TRBV5-5
d_gene: TRBD2
j_gene: TRBJ2-1
CDR3aa: CASSLADVGEQFF
CDR3nt: TGTGCCAGCAGCCTAGCGGACGTTGGGGAGCAGTTCTTC

len: 14
abundance: .
v_gene: TRBV25-1
d_gene: .
j_gene: TRBJ1-2
CDR3aa: CASSEPAEYYGYTF
CDR3nt: TGTGCCAGCAGTGAGCCGGCCGAGTACTATGGCTACACCTTC

len: 15
abundance: .
v_gene: TRBV5-4
d_gene: .
j_gene: TRBJ2-7
CDR3aa: CASSDSGQRAYEQYF
CDR3nt: TGTGCCAGCAGCGACTCCGGACAGAGAGCCTACGAGCAGTACTTC

len: 16
abundance: .
v_gene: TRBV12-3/TRBV12-4
d_gene: TRBD1
j_gene: TRBJ1-1
CDR3aa: CASSLYAGGQEDEAFF
CDR3nt: TGTGCCAGCAGTTTATATGCCGGGGGACAGGAAGATGAAGCTTTCTTT

len: 16
abundance: .
v_gene: TRBV20-1
d_gene: .
j_gene: TRBJ2-3
CDR3aa: CSARDRRSGSTDTQYF
CDR3nt: TGCAGTGCTAGAGATAGGCGGTCGGGGAGCACAGATACGCAGTATTTT

len: 15
abundance: .
v_gene: TRBV7-2
d_gene: .
j_gene: TRBJ2-7
CDR3aa: CASSLSLVGPYEQYF
CDR3nt: TGTGCCAGCAGCTTAAGCCTCGTTGGGCCCTACGAGCAGTACTTC

len: 17
abundance: few
v_gene: TRBV7-9
d_gene: TRBD1
j_gene: TRBJ1-1
CDR3aa: CASSSHDWTGMNTEAFF
CDR3nt: TGTGCCAGCAGCTCCCACGATTGGACAGGGATGAACACTGAAGCTTTCTTT

len: 19
abundance: few
v_gene: TRBV11-3
d_gene: TRBD1
j_gene: TRBJ2-5
CDR3aa: CASSLGTPGQGLTQETQYF
CDR3nt: TGTGCCAGCAGCTTAGGCACCCCAGGACAGGGCCTCACCCAAGAGACCCAGTACTTC

len: 16
abundance: .
v_gene: TRBV7-8
d_gene: TRBD1
j_gene: TRBJ1-4
CDR3aa: CASSPGTGATNEKLFF
CDR3nt: TGTGCCAGCAGCCCCGGGACAGGGGCAACTAATGAAAAACTGTTTTTT

len: 15
abundance: few
v_gene: TRBV7-2
d_gene: .
j_gene: TRBJ2-2
CDR3aa: CASSGRDLNTGELFF
CDR3nt: TGTGCCAGCAGCGGCCGGGACCTGAACACCGGGGAGCTGTTTTTT

len: 14
abundance: .
v_gene: TRBV5-5
d_gene: .
j_gene: TRBJ1-5
CDR3aa: CASSYQEGSQPQHF
CDR3nt: TGTGCCAGCAGCTACCAAGAAGGGAGTCAGCCCCAGCATTTT

len: 16
abundance: .
v_gene: TRBV4-3
d_gene: .
j_gene: TRBJ2-7
CDR3aa: CASSQFRDGYSYEQYF
CDR3nt: TGCGCCAGCAGCCAGTTCCGGGACGGCTACTCCTACGAGCAGTACTTC

len: 16
abundance: few
v_gene: TRBV9
d_gene: .
j_gene: TRBJ2-5
CDR3aa: CASSVSSGAAGETQYF
CDR3nt: TGTGCCAGCAGCGTTTCCTCGGGGGCTGCGGGAGAGACCCAGTACTTC

len: 14
abundance: .
v_gene: TRBV7-8
d_gene: .
j_gene: TRBJ2-1
CDR3aa: CASSLSGTYNEQFF
CDR3nt: TGTGCCAGCAGCCTAAGCGGAACCTACAATGAGCAGTTCTTC

len: 16
abundance: .
v_gene: TRBV5-1
d_gene: TRBD2
j_gene: TRBJ2-3
CDR3aa: CASSLTAGSSTDTQYF
CDR3nt: TGCGCCAGCAGCCTCACAGCGGGGTCTAGCACAGATACGCAGTATTTT

len: 16
abundance: many
v_gene: TRBV4-2
d_gene: TRBD1
j_gene: TRBJ2-1
CDR3aa: CASSREGQGADNEQFF
CDR3nt: TGTGCCAGCAGCCGAGAGGGGCAGGGGGCGGACAATGAGCAGTTCTTC

len: 10
abundance: few
v_gene: TRBV24-1
d_gene: .
j_gene: TRBJ1-1
CDR3aa: CAPGGEGAFF
CDR3nt: TGTGCCCCCGGAGGGGAAGGGGCTTTCTTT

len: 17
abundance: few
v_gene: TRBV7-8
d_gene: .
j_gene: TRBJ1-1
CDR3aa: CASSLETRGDMNTEAFF
CDR3nt: TGTGCCAGCAGCTTAGAGACAAGGGGGGACATGAACACTGAAGCTTTCTTT

len: 16
abundance: .
v_gene: TRBV7-2
d_gene: TRBD2
j_gene: TRBJ2-7
CDR3aa: CASSLGTSGNAYEQYF
CDR3nt: TGTGCCAGCAGCTTAGGGACTAGCGGAAATGCCTACGAGCAGTACTTC

len: 14
abundance: .
v_gene: TRBV7-2
d_gene: .
j_gene: TRBJ2-1
CDR3aa: CATDGGESYNEQFF
CDR3nt: TGTGCTACTGATGGCGGGGAATCCTACAATGAGCAGTTCTTC

len: 17
abundance: few
v_gene: TRBV19
d_gene: .
j_gene: TRBJ2-4
CDR3aa: CASSIDLLGVDKNIQYF
CDR3nt: TGTGCCAGTAGTATAGATCTGTTGGGCGTCGACAAAAACATTCAGTACTTC

len: 17
abundance: few
v_gene: TRBV12-3/TRBV12-4
d_gene: .
j_gene: TRBJ1-5
CDR3aa: CASSLALGGGSNQPQHF
CDR3nt: TGTGCCAGCAGTTTAGCGCTGGGGGGGGGGTCAAATCAGCCCCAGCATTTT

len: 15
abundance: .
v_gene: TRBV15
d_gene: .
j_gene: TRBJ1-1
CDR3aa: CATSSVDTPLTEAFF
CDR3nt: TGTGCCACCAGCAGTGTTGACACCCCCCTCACTGAAGCTTTCTTT

len: 11
abundance: few
v_gene: TRBV11-2
d_gene: .
j_gene: TRBJ2-1
CDR3aa: CASKTGNEQFF
CDR3nt: TGTGCCAGCAAGACCGGGAATGAGCAGTTCTTC

len: 12
abundance: .
v_gene: TRBV7-9
d_gene: .
j_gene: TRBJ2-1
CDR3aa: CASSLSGNEQFF
CDR3nt: TGTGCCAGCAGCTTATCAGGCAATGAGCAGTTCTTC

len: 10
abundance: .
v_gene: TRBV20-1
d_gene: .
j_gene: TRBJ1-2
CDR3aa: CSARAREDTF
CDR3nt: TGCAGTGCTAGAGCCCGGGAAGACACCTTC

len: 15
abundance: .
v_gene: TRBV28
d_gene: .
j_gene: TRBJ2-5
CDR3aa: CASSLDVSSQETQYF
CDR3nt: TGTGCCAGCAGTTTAGATGTCAGCAGCCAAGAGACCCAGTACTTC

len: 14
abundance: many
v_gene: TRBV7-9
d_gene: TRBD2
j_gene: TRBJ2-1
CDR3aa: CASSLVSGSNEQFF
CDR3nt: TGTGCCAGCAGCTTAGTTAGCGGGAGCAATGAGCAGTTCTTC

len: 14
abundance: .
v_gene: TRBV7-2
d_gene: TRBD1
j_gene: TRBJ1-2
CDR3aa: CASSETGTVYGYTF
CDR3nt: TGTGCCAGCAGCGAAACCGGGACAGTCTATGGCTACACCTTC

len: 14
abundance: .
v_gene: TRBV13
d_gene: TRBD1
j_gene: TRBJ1-1
CDR3aa: CASSYGTGGTEAFF
CDR3nt: TGTGCCAGCAGTTATGGGACAGGGGGCACTGAAGCTTTCTTT

len: 14
abundance: few
v_gene: TRBV12-3/TRBV12-4
d_gene: TRBD1
j_gene: TRBJ1-2
CDR3aa: CASAYGQGDYGYTF
CDR3nt: TGTGCCAGCGCCTACGGACAGGGGGACTATGGCTACACCTTC

len: 15
abundance: few
v_gene: TRBV11-2
d_gene: .
j_gene: TRBJ2-1
CDR3aa: CASSLGLDSYNEQFF
CDR3nt: TGTGCCAGCAGCTTAGGACTAGACTCCTACAATGAGCAGTTCTTC